The sequence of this T cell receptor beta chain was determined in a study of CD8+ T cells in alopecia areata. For the study at large: The drug, oral tofacitinib, was given to treated patients at 5 to 10 mg twice daily. Study-level results: With tofacitinib ongoing, many expanded lesional clones persisted in both scalp and blood.

V lost 3 bases and J lost 2, with 11 bases in between. Germline CDR1 reads SQVTM; CDR2 reads ANQGSEA. The CDR3 spans 13 residues. After isolation, RNA underwent reverse transcription to generate cDNA as the sequencing template. Generated by immunoSEQ multiplex PCR, the TCRdb table keeps only in-frame clones and is missing some. The sample lists tens of thousands of clones, approximately 28% occurring once. This clone has just a few counts. Antigen specificity is unknown. Treatment specified: oral pan-JAK inhibitor, 5-10 mg twice daily. This TCR was recovered from a human donor with alopecia areata. The sample here was CD8+ T cells sorted from blood, taken at week 4, from a patient treated with tofacitinib. The gene calls are TRBV29-1 and TRBJ2-7; D gene uncertain. The CDR3: CSVEVSETYEQYF. The CDR3, as DNA: TGCAGCGTTGAGGTTTCAGAAACCTACGAGCAGTACTTC.